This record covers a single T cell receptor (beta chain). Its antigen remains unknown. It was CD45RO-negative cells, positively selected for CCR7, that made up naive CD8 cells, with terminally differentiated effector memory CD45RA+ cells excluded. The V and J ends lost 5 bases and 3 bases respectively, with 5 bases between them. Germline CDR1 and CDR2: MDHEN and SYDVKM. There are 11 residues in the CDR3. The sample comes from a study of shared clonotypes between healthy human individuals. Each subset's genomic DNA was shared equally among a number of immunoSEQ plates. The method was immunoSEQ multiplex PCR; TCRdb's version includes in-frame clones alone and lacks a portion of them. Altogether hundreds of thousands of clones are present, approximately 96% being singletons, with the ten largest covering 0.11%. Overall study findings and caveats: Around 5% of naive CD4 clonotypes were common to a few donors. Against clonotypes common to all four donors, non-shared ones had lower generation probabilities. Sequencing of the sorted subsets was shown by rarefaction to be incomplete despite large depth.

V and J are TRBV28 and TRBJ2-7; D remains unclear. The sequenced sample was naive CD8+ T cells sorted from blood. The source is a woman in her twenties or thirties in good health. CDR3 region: CASSRNYEQYF. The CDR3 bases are TGTGCCAGCAGTCGAAACTACGAGCAGTACTTC.